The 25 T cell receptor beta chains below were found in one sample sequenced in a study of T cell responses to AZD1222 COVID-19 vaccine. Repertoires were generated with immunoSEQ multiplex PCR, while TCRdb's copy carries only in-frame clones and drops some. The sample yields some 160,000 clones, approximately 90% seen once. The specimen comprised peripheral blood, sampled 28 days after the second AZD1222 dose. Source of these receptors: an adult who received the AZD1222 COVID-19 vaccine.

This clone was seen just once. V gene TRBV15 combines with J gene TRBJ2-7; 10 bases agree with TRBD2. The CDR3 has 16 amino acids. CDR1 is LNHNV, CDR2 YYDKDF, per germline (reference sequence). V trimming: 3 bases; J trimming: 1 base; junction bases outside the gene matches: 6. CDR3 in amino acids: CATSSGLAERSYEQYF. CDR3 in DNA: TGTGCCACCAGCAGTGGACTAGCGGAACGATCCTACGAGCAGTACTTC. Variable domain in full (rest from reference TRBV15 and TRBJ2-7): DAMVIQNPRYQVTQFGKPVTLSCSQTLNHNVMYWYQQKSSQAPKLLFHYYDKDFNNEADTPDNFQSRRPNTSFCFLDIRSPGLGDTAMYLCATSSGLAERSYEQYFGPGTRLTVT.

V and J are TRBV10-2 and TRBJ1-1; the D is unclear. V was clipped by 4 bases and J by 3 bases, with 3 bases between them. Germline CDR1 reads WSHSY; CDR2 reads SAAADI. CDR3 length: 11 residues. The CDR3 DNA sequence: TGCGCCAGCAGTGTCTACACTGAAGCTTTCTTT. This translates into CASSVYTEAFF.

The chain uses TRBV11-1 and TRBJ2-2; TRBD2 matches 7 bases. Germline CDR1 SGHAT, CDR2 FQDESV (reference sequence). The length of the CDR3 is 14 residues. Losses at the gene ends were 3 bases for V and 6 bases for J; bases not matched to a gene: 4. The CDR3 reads CASSLGRDAGELFF. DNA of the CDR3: TGTGCCAGCAGCTTGGGGAGGGATGCCGGGGAGCTGTTTTTT.

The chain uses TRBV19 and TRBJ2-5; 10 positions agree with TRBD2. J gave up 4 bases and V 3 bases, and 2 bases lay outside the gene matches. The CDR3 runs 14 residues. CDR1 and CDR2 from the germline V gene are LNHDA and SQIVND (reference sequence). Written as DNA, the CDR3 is TGTGCCAGTAGTATGAGCGGGAGGGGAGAGACCCAGTACTTC. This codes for CASSMSGRGETQYF.

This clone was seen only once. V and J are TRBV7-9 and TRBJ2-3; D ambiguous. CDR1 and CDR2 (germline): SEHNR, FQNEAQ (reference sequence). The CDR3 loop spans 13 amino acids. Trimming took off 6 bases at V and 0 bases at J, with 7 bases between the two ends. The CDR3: CASRPTSTDTQYF. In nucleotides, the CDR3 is TGTGCCAGCAGACCCACTAGCACAGATACGCAGTATTTT.

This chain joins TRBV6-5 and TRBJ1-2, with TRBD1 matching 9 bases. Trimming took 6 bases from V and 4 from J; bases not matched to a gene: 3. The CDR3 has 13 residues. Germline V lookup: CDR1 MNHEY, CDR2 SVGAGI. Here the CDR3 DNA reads TGTGCCAGCAGGGGACAGGGCGTCTATGGCTACACCTTC. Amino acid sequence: CASRGQGVYGYTF.

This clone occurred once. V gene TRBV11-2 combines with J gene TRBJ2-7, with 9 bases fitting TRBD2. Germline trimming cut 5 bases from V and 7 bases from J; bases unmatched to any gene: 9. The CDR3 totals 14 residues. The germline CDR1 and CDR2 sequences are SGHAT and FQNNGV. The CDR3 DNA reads TGTGCCAGCAGCCAGCAGGGACTAGCTGGTGAGCAGTACTTC. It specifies CASSQQGLAGEQYF.

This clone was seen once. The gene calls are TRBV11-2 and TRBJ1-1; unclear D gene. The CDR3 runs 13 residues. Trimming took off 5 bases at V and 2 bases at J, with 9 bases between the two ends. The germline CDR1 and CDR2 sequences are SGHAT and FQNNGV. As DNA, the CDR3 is TGTGCCAGCAGCCTTAGCCCCAACACTGAAGCTTTCTTT. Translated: CASSLSPNTEAFF.

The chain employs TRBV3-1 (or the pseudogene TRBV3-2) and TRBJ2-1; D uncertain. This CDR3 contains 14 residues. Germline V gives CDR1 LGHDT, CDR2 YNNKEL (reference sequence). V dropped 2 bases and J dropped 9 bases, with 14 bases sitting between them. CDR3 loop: CASSQTPRGGEQFF. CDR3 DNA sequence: TGTGCCAGCAGCCAAACCCCCCGAGGCGGTGAGCAGTTCTTC.

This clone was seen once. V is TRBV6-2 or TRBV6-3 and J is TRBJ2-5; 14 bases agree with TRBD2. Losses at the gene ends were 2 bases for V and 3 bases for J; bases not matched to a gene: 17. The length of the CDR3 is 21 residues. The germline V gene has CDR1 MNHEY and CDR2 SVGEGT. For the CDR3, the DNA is TGTGCCAGCAGTTACGCCTCAAAAAGGACTAGCGGGGGGATATACGAAGAGACCCAGTACTTC. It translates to CASSYASKRTSGGIYEETQYF.

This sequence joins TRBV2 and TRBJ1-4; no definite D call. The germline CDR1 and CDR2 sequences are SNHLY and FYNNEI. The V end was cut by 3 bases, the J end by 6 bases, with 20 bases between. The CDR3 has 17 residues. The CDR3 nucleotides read TGTGCCAGCAGTGATACTTCGAGGGCCGGACTATATGAAAAACTGTTTTTT. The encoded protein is CASSDTSRAGLYEKLFF.

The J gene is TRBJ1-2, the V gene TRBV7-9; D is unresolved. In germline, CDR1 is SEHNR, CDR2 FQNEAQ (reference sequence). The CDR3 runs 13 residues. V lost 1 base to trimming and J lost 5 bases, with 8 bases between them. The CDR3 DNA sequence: TGTGCCAGCAGCTTAGGGGCAGGTTATGGCTACACCTTC. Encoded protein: CASSLGAGYGYTF.

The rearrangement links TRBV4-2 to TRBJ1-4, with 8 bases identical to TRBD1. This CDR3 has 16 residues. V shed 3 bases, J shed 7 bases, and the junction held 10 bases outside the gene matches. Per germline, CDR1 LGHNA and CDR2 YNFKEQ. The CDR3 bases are TGTGCCAGCAGCCAGCCCCAGGGGGCGGGTGGTGAAAAACTGTTTTTT. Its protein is CASSQPQGAGGEKLFF.

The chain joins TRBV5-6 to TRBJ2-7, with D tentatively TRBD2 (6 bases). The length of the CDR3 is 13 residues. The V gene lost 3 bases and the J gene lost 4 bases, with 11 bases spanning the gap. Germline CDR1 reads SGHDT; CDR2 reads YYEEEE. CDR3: CASSWTNTYEQYF. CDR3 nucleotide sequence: TGTGCCAGCAGCTGGACTAATACGTACGAGCAGTACTTC.

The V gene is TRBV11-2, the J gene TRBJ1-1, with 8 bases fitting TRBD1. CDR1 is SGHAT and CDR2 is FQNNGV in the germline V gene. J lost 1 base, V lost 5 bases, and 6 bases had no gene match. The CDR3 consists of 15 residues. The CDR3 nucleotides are TGTGCCAGCAGCGTCGACAGGGGCCCGAACACTGAAGCTTTCTTT. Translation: CASSVDRGPNTEAFF. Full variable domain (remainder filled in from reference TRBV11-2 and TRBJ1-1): EAGVAQSPRYKIIEKRQSVAFWCNPISGHATLYWYQQILGQGPKLLIQFQNNGVVDDSQLPKDRFSAERLKGVDSTLKIQPAKLEDSAVYLCASSVDRGPNTEAFFGQGTRLTVV.

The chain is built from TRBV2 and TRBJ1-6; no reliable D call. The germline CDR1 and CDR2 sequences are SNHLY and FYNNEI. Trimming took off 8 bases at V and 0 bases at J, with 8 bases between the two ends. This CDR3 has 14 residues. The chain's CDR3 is CASGMSSYNSPLHF. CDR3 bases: TGTGCCAGCGGAATGAGCTCCTATAATTCACCCCTCCACTTT. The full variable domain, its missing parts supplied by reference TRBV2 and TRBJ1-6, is EPEVTQTPSHQVTQMGQEVILRCVPISNHLYFYWYRQILGQKVEFLVSFYNNEISEKSEIFDDQFSVERPDGSNFTLKIRSTKLEDSAMYFCASGMSSYNSPLHFGNGTRLTVT.

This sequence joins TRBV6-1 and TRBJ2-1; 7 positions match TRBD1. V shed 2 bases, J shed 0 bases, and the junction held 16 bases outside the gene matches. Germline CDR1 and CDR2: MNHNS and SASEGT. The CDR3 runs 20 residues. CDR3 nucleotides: TGTGCCAGCAGTGAAAAAAGATATGGGCTGACAGGGAGCTCCTACAATGAGCAGTTCTTC. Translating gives CASSEKRYGLTGSSYNEQFF.

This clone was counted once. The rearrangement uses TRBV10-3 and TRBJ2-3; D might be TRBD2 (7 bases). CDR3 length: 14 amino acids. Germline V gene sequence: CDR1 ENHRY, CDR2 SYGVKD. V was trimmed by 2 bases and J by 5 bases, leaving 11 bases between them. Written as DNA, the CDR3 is TGTGCCATCAGTGAGGGACTAGGGGGAGATACGCAGTATTTT. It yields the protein CAISEGLGGDTQYF.

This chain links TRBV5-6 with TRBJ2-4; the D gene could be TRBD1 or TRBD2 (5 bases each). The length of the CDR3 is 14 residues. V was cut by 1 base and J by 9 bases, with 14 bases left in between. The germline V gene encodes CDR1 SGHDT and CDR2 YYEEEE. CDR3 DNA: TGTGCCAGCAGCTTGTCAGGGCGCAGCGGCATTCAGTACTTC. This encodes CASSLSGRSGIQYF.

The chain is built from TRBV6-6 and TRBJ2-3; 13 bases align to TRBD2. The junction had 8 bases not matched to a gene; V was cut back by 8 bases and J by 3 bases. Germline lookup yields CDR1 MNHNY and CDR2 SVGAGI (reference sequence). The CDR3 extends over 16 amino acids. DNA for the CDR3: TGTGCCAGCGGTAGCCCGGGACTAGCGGGGACAGATACGCAGTATTTT. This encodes CASGSPGLAGTDTQYF.

For the CDR3, the DNA is TGTGCCAGCAGACTCCCAGGGGGGCGCGGGCAGCCCCAGCATTTT. Its protein is CASRLPGGRGQPQHF. V is TRBV28 and J is TRBJ1-5; 7 bases map to TRBD1. Trimming at V came to 6 bases and at J to 7 bases, leaving 12 bases not matched to a gene. The CDR3 runs 15 residues. Germline V gives CDR1 MDHEN, CDR2 SYDVKM.

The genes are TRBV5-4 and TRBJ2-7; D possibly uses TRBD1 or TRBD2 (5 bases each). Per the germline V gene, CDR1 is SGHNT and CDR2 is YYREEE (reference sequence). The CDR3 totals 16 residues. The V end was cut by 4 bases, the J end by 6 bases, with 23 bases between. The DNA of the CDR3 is TGTGCCAGCAGCCTGGTAATGGGGGTTGGAGTTAGCGAGCAGTACTTC. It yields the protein CASSLVMGVGVSEQYF.

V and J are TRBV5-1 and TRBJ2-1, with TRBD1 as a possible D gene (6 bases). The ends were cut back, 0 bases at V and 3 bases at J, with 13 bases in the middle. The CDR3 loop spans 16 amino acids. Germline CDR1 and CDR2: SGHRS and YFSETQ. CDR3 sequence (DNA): TGCGCCAGCAGCTTGGTCCCAGGGGCGATCTACAATGAGCAGTTCTTC. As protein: CASSLVPGAIYNEQFF.

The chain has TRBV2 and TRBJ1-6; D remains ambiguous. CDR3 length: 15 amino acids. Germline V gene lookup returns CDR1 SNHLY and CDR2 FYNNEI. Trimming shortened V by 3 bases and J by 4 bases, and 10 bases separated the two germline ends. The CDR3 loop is CASSEQQSYNSPLHF. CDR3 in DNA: TGTGCCAGCAGTGAGCAACAGTCTTATAATTCACCCCTCCACTTT.

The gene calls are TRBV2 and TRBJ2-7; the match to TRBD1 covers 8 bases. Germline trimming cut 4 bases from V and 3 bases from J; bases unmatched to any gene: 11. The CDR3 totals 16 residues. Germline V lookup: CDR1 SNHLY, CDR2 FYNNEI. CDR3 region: CASSAIRGRGNYEQYF. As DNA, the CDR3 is TGTGCCAGCAGTGCGATCAGGGGGCGCGGGAACTACGAGCAGTACTTC.